This T cell receptor (beta chain) comes out of a study of OX40 agonist ivuxolimab in advanced cancers. The overall study: Clinicians treated patients with ivuxolimab, an agonistic anti-OX40 (CD134) antibody. Patients with prior anti-PD-1, anti-PD-L1 or anti-CTLA-4 therapy were eligible; approximately 37% had some.

Study-level results: More expanded clones were found, on average, in CD8+ than in CD4+ T cells.

Concerning this clone: Antigen specificity is unknown.

Data came from immunoSEQ multiplex PCR; TCRdb stores just in-frame clones and leaves some out. This table has 7,000 or so clones, around 79% appearing once. Material: CD4+ or CD8+ T cells sorted from blood, obtained in a trial of the OX40 agonist ivuxolimab. The clonotype originates from an adult with an advanced solid tumor such as melanoma, head and neck, liver or kidney cancer.

The CDR3: CASRPLGQGYYEQYF. The CDR3 nucleotides are TGTGCCAGCAGGCCCCTAGGACAGGGGTACTACGAGCAGTACTTC. The J gene is TRBJ2-7, the V gene TRBV28; TRBD1 agrees at 9 bases. This CDR3 contains 15 residues. Trimming at V came to 6 bases and at J to 3 bases, leaving 9 bases not matched to a gene. The germline gives CDR1 MDHEN, CDR2 SYDVKM.